This paragraph covers one TCR beta chain sequence. TCRdb keeps only in-frame clones here, not all; method: immunoSEQ multiplex PCR. The sample lists about 40,000 clones, roughly 84% occurring once. The CDR3 is 15 residues long. After removal of 1 base from V and 6 bases from J, the junction contained 8 bases not matched to a gene. CDR1 is LNHDA, CDR2 SQIVND, per germline (reference sequence). The entry originates in a study of PD-L1 blockade in urothelial cancer. Across the whole study: The patients had undergone anywhere from 0 to 3 prior chemotherapy regimens. At 3 weeks (second dose) and 6 weeks after starting treatment, blood was analyzed.

Stated time point: peripheral blood 6 weeks after treatment start. All patients carried locally advanced or metastatic urothelial carcinoma. Pretreatment and on-treatment blood mononuclear cell samples were taken, totaling between 1 and 8 time points per patient. The genes are TRBV19 and TRBJ2-7; 8 bases are a match to TRBD2. The sequence derives from a man aged 65-85 years with urothelial cancer. Specimen: PBMCs, collected around atezolizumab (anti-PD-L1) treatment. CDR3 bases: TGTGCCAGTAGTATAGTAATAGCGGGAAGCTCCGAGCAGTACTTC. The encoded protein is CASSIVIAGSSEQYF.